A selection of T cell receptor beta chains follows, all from one sample in a study of blood T cell repertoires in COVID-19. The protocol was immunoSEQ multiplex PCR, while the TCRdb copy is restricted to in-frame clones and leaves out a portion. This sample has some 230,000 clones; 65% to 85% occur once, and the top ten carry roughly 3%. Sequenced material: peripheral blood. These receptors all come from a woman in her 30s who had recovered from COVID-19. Both conserved end residues are part of each CDR3. D genes are given only for firm matches. Clone size appears in some rows only: once, few, many, or a class for an expanded clone.

clone_size: -; v_call: TRBV7-2; d_call: TRBD2; j_call: TRBJ2-2; cdr3_nt: TGTGCCAGCAGCCTGAGACTAGCGGGAGCGGCCGGGGAGCTGTTTTTT; cdr3_aa: CASSLRLAGAAGELFF
clone_size: -; v_call: TRBV4-2; d_call: TRBD2; j_call: TRBJ2-7; cdr3_nt: TGTGCCAGCAGCCTGGTCGTCCGGCGGGAGGAAACGGACGAGCAGTACTTC; cdr3_aa: CASSLVVRREETDEQYF
clone_size: few; v_call: TRBV28; d_call: -; j_call: TRBJ1-1; cdr3_nt: TGTGCCACCCTATTGATGAACACTGAAGCTTTCTTT; cdr3_aa: CATLLMNTEAFF
clone_size: -; v_call: TRBV28; d_call: -; j_call: TRBJ1-5; cdr3_nt: TGTGCCAGCAGTTTAAGTCTCGTCGGTCAGCCCCAGCATTTT; cdr3_aa: CASSLSLVGQPQHF
clone_size: -; v_call: TRBV12-5; d_call: TRBD2; j_call: TRBJ2-3; cdr3_nt: TGTGCTAGTGGGGCGGGGACTAGCGTTACAGATACGCAGTATTTT; cdr3_aa: CASGAGTSVTDTQYF
clone_size: -; v_call: TRBV5-4; d_call: TRBD2; j_call: TRBJ2-2; cdr3_nt: TGTGCCAGCAGCTCGGCCTCTAGCGGGACTGGCACCGGGGAGCTGTTTTTT; cdr3_aa: CASSSASSGTGTGELFF
clone_size: -; v_call: TRBV5-5; d_call: -; j_call: TRBJ2-7; cdr3_nt: TGTGCCAGCAGCTTGGTTCAGGGCATAGACGAGCAGTACTTC; cdr3_aa: CASSLVQGIDEQYF
clone_size: -; v_call: TRBV10-3; d_call: TRBD1; j_call: TRBJ2-7; cdr3_nt: TGTGCCGCAGGGATCGGGACAGGTTCCTACGAGCAGTACTTC; cdr3_aa: CAAGIGTGSYEQYF
clone_size: -; v_call: TRBV18; d_call: -; j_call: TRBJ2-2; cdr3_nt: TGTGCCAGCTCACAACTACAGGGAGCGAACACCGGGGAGCTGTTTTTT; cdr3_aa: CASSQLQGANTGELFF
clone_size: few; v_call: TRBV7-3; d_call: TRBD2; j_call: TRBJ2-3; cdr3_nt: TGTGCCAGCAGCCCTGGGACTAGCGGGATTAGGGATACGCAGTATTTT; cdr3_aa: CASSPGTSGIRDTQYF
clone_size: -; v_call: TRBV19; d_call: -; j_call: TRBJ1-2; cdr3_nt: TGTGCCAGTAGTAAGTCGTCGGGAACTAACTATGGCTACACCTTC; cdr3_aa: CASSKSSGTNYGYTF
clone_size: -; v_call: TRBV29-1; d_call: -; j_call: TRBJ2-1; cdr3_nt: TGCAGCGTTGAAGACCAGTCAGGGGTGAATGAGCAGTTCTTC; cdr3_aa: CSVEDQSGVNEQFF
clone_size: few; v_call: TRBV12-3/TRBV12-4; d_call: TRBD1; j_call: TRBJ1-1; cdr3_nt: TGTGCCAGCATCCGGACAGGGGGCACTGAAGCTTTCTTT; cdr3_aa: CASIRTGGTEAFF
clone_size: -; v_call: TRBV5-1; d_call: TRBD2; j_call: TRBJ2-3; cdr3_nt: TGCGCCAGCAGCGGGACTAGCTTTCGGGGCACAGATACGCAGTATTTT; cdr3_aa: CASSGTSFRGTDTQYF
clone_size: -; v_call: TRBV10-1; d_call: TRBD1; j_call: TRBJ1-1; cdr3_nt: TGCGCCAGCAGTGAGTCGCCCGGACAGGGGGCTTTCTTT; cdr3_aa: CASSESPGQGAFF
clone_size: -; v_call: TRBV5-1; d_call: -; j_call: TRBJ2-5; cdr3_nt: TGCGCCAGCAGCTTAGCTAGAGAAGTGCAAGAGACCCAGTACTTC; cdr3_aa: CASSLAREVQETQYF
clone_size: -; v_call: TRBV27; d_call: -; j_call: TRBJ2-3; cdr3_nt: TGTGCCAGCAGTTTACGATCCCAGTCGACAGATACGCAGTATTTT; cdr3_aa: CASSLRSQSTDTQYF
clone_size: -; v_call: TRBV9; d_call: TRBD2; j_call: TRBJ2-7; cdr3_nt: TGTGCCAGCAGCCCCGGGCTAGCGGGCGTCTACGAGCAGTACTTC; cdr3_aa: CASSPGLAGVYEQYF
clone_size: -; v_call: TRBV7-9; d_call: TRBD2; j_call: TRBJ2-7; cdr3_nt: TGTGCCAGCAGCGACACTAGCGGGAGGGCCTCAGCCTACGAGCAGTACTTC; cdr3_aa: CASSDTSGRASAYEQYF
clone_size: -; v_call: TRBV5-1; d_call: -; j_call: TRBJ2-7; cdr3_nt: TGCGCCAGCAGCTTGGGTGGGCTAGCGAACGAGCAGTACTTC; cdr3_aa: CASSLGGLANEQYF
clone_size: -; v_call: TRBV30; d_call: TRBD2; j_call: TRBJ2-1; cdr3_nt: TGTGCCTGGAGTTGGCGGGAGGACGAATTCTTC; cdr3_aa: CAWSWREDEFF
clone_size: -; v_call: TRBV6-5; d_call: -; j_call: TRBJ2-4; cdr3_nt: TGTGCCAGCAGGGACCTCAGGGAAGACAAAAACATTCAGTACTTC; cdr3_aa: CASRDLREDKNIQYF
clone_size: -; v_call: TRBV19; d_call: -; j_call: TRBJ2-4; cdr3_nt: TGTGCCAGTAGTACCCCGGACAGCAAAAACATTCAGTACTTC; cdr3_aa: CASSTPDSKNIQYF
clone_size: -; v_call: TRBV7-6; d_call: TRBD2; j_call: TRBJ2-7; cdr3_nt: TGTGCCAGCAGCTCACTAGCGGACCGCTCCTACGAGCAGTACTTC; cdr3_aa: CASSSLADRSYEQYF
clone_size: -; v_call: TRBV27; d_call: TRBD1; j_call: TRBJ2-2; cdr3_nt: TGTGCCAGCAGTTTAAGACAGGGTGGGGTCGGGGAGCTGTTTTTT; cdr3_aa: CASSLRQGGVGELFF
clone_size: -; v_call: TRBV9; d_call: TRBD1; j_call: TRBJ2-7; cdr3_nt: TGTGCCAGCAGCGTTACGGGACAGGGACTCGCCGAGCAGTACTTC; cdr3_aa: CASSVTGQGLAEQYF
clone_size: -; v_call: TRBV27; d_call: -; j_call: TRBJ1-5; cdr3_nt: TGTGCCAGCAGTTTATGGGGGCGGTCGGGGCCCCAGCATTTT; cdr3_aa: CASSLWGRSGPQHF
clone_size: -; v_call: TRBV4-2; d_call: -; j_call: TRBJ2-3; cdr3_nt: TGTGCCAGCAGCCAAAGAGGAGAATTCACAGATACGCAGTATTTT; cdr3_aa: CASSQRGEFTDTQYF
clone_size: -; v_call: TRBV7-9; d_call: -; j_call: TRBJ2-7; cdr3_nt: TGTGCCAGCACCCTGGGGGCCTCCTACGAGCAGTACTTC; cdr3_aa: CASTLGASYEQYF
clone_size: -; v_call: TRBV24-1; d_call: TRBD1; j_call: TRBJ2-2; cdr3_nt: TGTGCCACCAGGGGGACAGGGGACACCGGGGAGCTGTTTTTT; cdr3_aa: CATRGTGDTGELFF
clone_size: -; v_call: TRBV6-5; d_call: -; j_call: TRBJ2-7; cdr3_nt: TGTGCCAGCAGTTACTCTAGCGGAGACGAGCAGTACTTC; cdr3_aa: CASSYSSGDEQYF
clone_size: -; v_call: TRBV2; d_call: TRBD2; j_call: TRBJ2-7; cdr3_nt: TGTGCCAGCAGTGGGGCTAGCGGGAGACTCTACGAGCAGTACTTC; cdr3_aa: CASSGASGRLYEQYF
clone_size: -; v_call: TRBV6-6; d_call: TRBD1; j_call: TRBJ1-2; cdr3_nt: TGTGCCAGCATGTTGGACAGGGCACATGGCTACACCTTC; cdr3_aa: CASMLDRAHGYTF
clone_size: -; v_call: TRBV28; d_call: -; j_call: TRBJ2-5; cdr3_nt: TGTGCCAGCAGTTCGGGAACCCAAGAGACCCAGTACTTC; cdr3_aa: CASSSGTQETQYF
clone_size: -; v_call: TRBV4-2; d_call: TRBD1; j_call: TRBJ1-2; cdr3_nt: TGTGCCAGCAGCCAAGATGGACAGGGACATGGCTACACCTTC; cdr3_aa: CASSQDGQGHGYTF
clone_size: once; v_call: TRBV24-1; d_call: TRBD1; j_call: TRBJ2-7; cdr3_nt: TGTGCCACCAGTGACCATTTGGGACAGGAAACGGCGTTC; cdr3_aa: CATSDHLGQETAF
clone_size: -; v_call: TRBV7-2; d_call: TRBD1; j_call: TRBJ1-1; cdr3_nt: TGTGCCAGCAGCCGCCGGACAGGGGACAGGACTGAAGCTTTCTTT; cdr3_aa: CASSRRTGDRTEAFF
clone_size: -; v_call: TRBV5-1; d_call: -; j_call: TRBJ2-2; cdr3_nt: TGCGCCAGCAGCTTCGGGTCCCTTAACACCGGGGAGCTGTTTTTT; cdr3_aa: CASSFGSLNTGELFF
clone_size: -; v_call: TRBV12-3/TRBV12-4; d_call: -; j_call: TRBJ1-5; cdr3_nt: TGTGCCAGCAGATGGTTGGAGTCGGGGCCCCAGCATTTT; cdr3_aa: CASRWLESGPQHF
clone_size: -; v_call: TRBV10-1; d_call: -; j_call: TRBJ2-1; cdr3_nt: TGCGCCAACCTCGATGGTGCGGCCAATGAGCAGTTCTTC; cdr3_aa: CANLDGAANEQFF
clone_size: -; v_call: TRBV28; d_call: TRBD1; j_call: TRBJ1-5; cdr3_nt: TGTGCCAGCAGTCCTCCCAGGGGGCTTCAGCCCCAGCATTTT; cdr3_aa: CASSPPRGLQPQHF
clone_size: -; v_call: TRBV20-1; d_call: -; j_call: TRBJ1-1; cdr3_nt: TGCAGTGCTAGTCACGCAGGGGATACCACTGAAGCTTTCTTT; cdr3_aa: CSASHAGDTTEAFF
clone_size: -; v_call: TRBV7-9; d_call: TRBD2; j_call: TRBJ2-3; cdr3_nt: TGTGCCAGCAGCTCCCAAACCCGACTAGCGGAACGCGCAGATACGCAGTATTTT; cdr3_aa: CASSSQTRLAERADTQYF
clone_size: -; v_call: TRBV30; d_call: -; j_call: TRBJ2-2; cdr3_nt: TGTGCCTGGGAGGCGGGTAGCTTGGCCGGGGAGCTGTTTTTT; cdr3_aa: CAWEAGSLAGELFF
clone_size: -; v_call: TRBV27; d_call: -; j_call: TRBJ2-1; cdr3_nt: TGTGCCAGCAGTCCCCTCCCCCCTTCCTACAATGAGCAGTTCTTC; cdr3_aa: CASSPLPPSYNEQFF
clone_size: -; v_call: TRBV6-1; d_call: -; j_call: TRBJ2-7; cdr3_nt: TGTGCCAGCAGTGAAGAGAGGGGAGGCCCCTACGAGCAGTACTTC; cdr3_aa: CASSEERGGPYEQYF
clone_size: -; v_call: TRBV30; d_call: -; j_call: TRBJ2-5; cdr3_nt: TGTGCCTGGAGTGTGGCAACCCAAGAGACCCAGTACTTC; cdr3_aa: CAWSVATQETQYF
clone_size: -; v_call: TRBV7-3; d_call: TRBD1; j_call: TRBJ2-3; cdr3_nt: TGTGCCAGCAGCTTAACAGGGGCCAGGGGGTCAGATACGCAGTATTTT; cdr3_aa: CASSLTGARGSDTQYF
clone_size: -; v_call: TRBV12-2; d_call: -; j_call: TRBJ2-7; cdr3_nt: TGTGCAAGTCGCTTTCCCACCCCGGCGGGAGAGACCTACGAGCAGTACTTC; cdr3_aa: CASRFPTPAGETYEQYF
clone_size: -; v_call: TRBV7-9; d_call: -; j_call: TRBJ1-2; cdr3_nt: TGTGCCAGCAGCTTAGCCAGGGCATTGAACTATGGCTACACCTTC; cdr3_aa: CASSLARALNYGYTF
clone_size: -; v_call: TRBV24-1; d_call: -; j_call: TRBJ2-4; cdr3_nt: TGTGCCACCAGTGATCCCCTCGTAGCGGAAAACATTCAGTACTTC; cdr3_aa: CATSDPLVAENIQYF
clone_size: -; v_call: TRBV24-1; d_call: -; j_call: TRBJ2-5; cdr3_nt: TGTGCCACCAGTGATTTGGGAGGGGGCGCGGGAGAGACCCAGTACTTC; cdr3_aa: CATSDLGGGAGETQYF
clone_size: -; v_call: TRBV30; d_call: TRBD2; j_call: TRBJ2-1; cdr3_nt: TGTGCCTGGGGGGAAGGACTAGCGGGAGAGAATGAGCAGTTCTTC; cdr3_aa: CAWGEGLAGENEQFF